Detailed here is one TCR beta chain. CDR1 is MNHEY and CDR2 is SVGAGI in the germline V gene. Trimming shortened V by 7 bases and J by 5 bases, and 14 bases separated the two germline ends. The CDR3 extends over 13 amino acids. These data belong to a study of blood T cell repertoires in COVID-19. In the study overall: Material from acute and convalescent COVID-19 was sourced from the United States, Italy and Spain. Sources were T cells, B-cell-depleted T cells, or PBMCs; the material itself was cDNA or gDNA.

In the original processing: Nucleated cell counts were estimated from reference gene primer amplification. Sequencing used immunoSEQ multiplex PCR; TCRdb keeps in-frame clones, though not all of them. V and J calls and clone size are copied from that table; D and trimming were computed from the DNA. The sample lists about 88,000 clones; about 90% were seen once. The chain recombines TRBV6-5 with TRBJ1-1; no reliable D call. The material sequenced was peripheral blood. The TCR was taken from a male donor with acute or convalescent COVID-19. CDR3 bases: TGTGCCAGCAACCCGGGGTTGCGAACTGAAGCTTTCTTT. Its translation: CASNPGLRTEAFF.